In its sample, the clone carrying this T cell receptor (delta chain) was seen a few times. Its matching antigen is unknown. The data were taken from a study of Vδ1+ human thymocytes. Study results and caveats: Thymic TRG and TRD repertoires appeared highly polyclonal.

RNA was extracted from the cells and then reverse transcribed. The CDR3 regions were amplified by multiplex PCR from V-gene primers to a constant-region primer. TCRdb redid clone calling on the multiplex PCR reads using CATT. The sample lists over 65,000 delta-chain clones, more than 30% seen once, with over 0.2% in the top ten. Per the germline V gene, CDR1 is TSWWSYY and CDR2 is QGS. V shed 1 base and J shed 0 bases, with 18 bases lying between them. The CDR3 spans 18 residues. Sequencing used Vdelta1+ gamma-delta thymocytes from the thymus. Subset of the sample: FACS-sorted CD3+ TCRalphabeta- TCRVdelta1+ TCRVdelta2- thymocytes. The V call is TRDV1, the J call TRDJ1; possible D gene TRDD2, 6 bases. The source is a boy in the first two years of life who had congenital heart surgery. The CDR3: CALGERLDYSYNTDKLIF. The CDR3 DNA follows: TGTGCTCTTGGGGAACGGCTAGACTACTCCTACAACACCGATAAACTCATCTTT.